Each of the 4 T cell receptor beta chains below was sequenced from the same sample in a study of cytomegalovirus exposure and HLA in healthy donors. The study ran its PCR with 60 Vbeta and 13 Jbeta primers. Profiling relied on immunoSEQ multiplex PCR, and the TCRdb table lists in-frame clones only, not all of them. Of roughly 100,000 clones listed, under 85% are singletons. Sequencing was done on a sample of PBMCs. These receptors were collected from a middle-aged man in good health and CMV-seronegative.

The chain employs TRBV5-1 and TRBJ2-3, with 14 nucleotides matching TRBD2. CDR1 and CDR2 (germline): SGHRS, YFSETQ. This CDR3 region has 18 residues. Unmatched junction bases numbered 11, after V lost 4 bases and J lost 4 bases. The CDR3 DNA sequence: TGCGCCAGCAGCCTCCAGGGACTAGCGGGAGAGATGGCAGATACGCAGTATTTT. As protein: CASSLQGLAGEMADTQYF. The full variable domain, completed using reference TRBV5-1 and TRBJ2-3, is KAGVTQTPRYLIKTRGQQVTLSCSPISGHRSVSWYQQTPGQGLQFLFEYFSETQRNKGNFPGRFSGRQFSNSRSEMNVSTLELGDSALYLCASSLQGLAGEMADTQYFGPGTRLTVL.

V and J are TRBV9 and TRBJ1-2, with TRBD1 matching over 8 bases. The CDR3 totals 16 residues. With 3 bases clipped from V and 8 bases from J, the junction kept 15 bases outside the gene matches. CDR1 and CDR2 from the germline V gene are SGDLS and YYNGEE. The CDR3 is CASSGEGTGASRGYTF. The CDR3, as DNA: TGTGCCAGCAGCGGTGAAGGGACAGGCGCCTCTAGGGGCTACACCTTC.

The chain has TRBV7-9 and TRBJ1-6; tentative D call: TRBD1 (5 bases). This CDR3 contains 14 residues. Trimming removed 5 bases at V and 8 bases at J, with 13 bases between. Germline values: CDR1 SEHNR, CDR2 FQNEAQ (reference sequence). The CDR3 DNA is TGTGCCAGCAGCCTATCGGGGGAGTATTCACCCCTCCACTTT. Its translation: CASSLSGEYSPLHF.

This clone was seen once. The chain has TRBV5-4 and TRBJ2-2, with a possible D match to TRBD2 (6 bases). Germline V gene data show CDR1 as SGHNT and CDR2 as YYREEE (reference sequence). The CDR3 totals 12 residues. V was clipped by 5 bases and J by 6 bases, with 8 bases between them. In nucleotides, the CDR3 is TGTGCCAGCAGTGGGGGGTCCGGGGAGCTGTTTTTT. Encoded protein: CASSGGSGELFF. Looking up the rest from reference TRBV5-4 and TRBJ2-2 gives the full variable domain: ETGVTQSPTHLIKTRGQQVTLRCSSQSGHNTVSWYQQALGQGPQFIFQYYREEENGRGNFPPRFSGLQFPNYSSELNVNALELDDSALYLCASSGGSGELFFGEGSRLTVL.